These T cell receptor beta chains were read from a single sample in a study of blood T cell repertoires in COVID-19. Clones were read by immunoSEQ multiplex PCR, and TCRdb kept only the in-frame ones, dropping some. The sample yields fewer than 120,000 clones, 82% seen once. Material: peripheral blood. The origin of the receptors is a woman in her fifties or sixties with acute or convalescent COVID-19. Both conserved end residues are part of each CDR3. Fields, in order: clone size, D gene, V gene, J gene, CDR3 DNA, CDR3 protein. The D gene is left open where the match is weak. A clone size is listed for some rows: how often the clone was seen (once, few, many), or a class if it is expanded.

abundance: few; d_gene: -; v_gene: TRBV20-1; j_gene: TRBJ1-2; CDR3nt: TGCAGTGCTAGTGAAGGGGAAGCCAACTATGGCTACACCTTC; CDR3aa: CSASEGEANYGYTF
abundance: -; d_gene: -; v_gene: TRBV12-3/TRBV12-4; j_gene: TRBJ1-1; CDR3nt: TGTGCCAGCAGTTTATGGAGAGGGACTGAAGCTTTCTTT; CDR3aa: CASSLWRGTEAFF
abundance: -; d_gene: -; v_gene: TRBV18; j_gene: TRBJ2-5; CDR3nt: TGTGCCAGCTCACTGGACTCAAAAGAGACCCAGTACTTC; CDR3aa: CASSLDSKETQYF
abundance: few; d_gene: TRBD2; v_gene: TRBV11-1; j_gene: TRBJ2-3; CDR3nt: TGTGCCAGCAGCCGGAGCGGGGGCACAGATACGCAGTATTTT; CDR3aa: CASSRSGGTDTQYF
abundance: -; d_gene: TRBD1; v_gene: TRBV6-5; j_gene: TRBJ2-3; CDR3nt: TGTGCCAGCAGGGGGACCGGGACAGGGGGTACGCAGTATTTT; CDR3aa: CASRGTGTGGTQYF
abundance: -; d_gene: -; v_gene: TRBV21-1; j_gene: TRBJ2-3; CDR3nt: TGTGCCAGCAGCAAATCCGGGAAGCGCGGGGATACGCAGTATTTT; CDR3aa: CASSKSGKRGDTQYF
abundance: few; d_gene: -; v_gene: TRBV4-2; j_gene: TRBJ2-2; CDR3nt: TGTGCCAGCAGCCACATTACAGACAACACCGGGGAGCTGTTTTTT; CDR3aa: CASSHITDNTGELFF
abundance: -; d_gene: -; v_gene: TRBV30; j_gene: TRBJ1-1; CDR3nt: TGTGCCTGGAGTGGTATACGGGGGGCGCGAGGGAACACTGAAGCTTTCTTT; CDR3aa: CAWSGIRGARGNTEAFF
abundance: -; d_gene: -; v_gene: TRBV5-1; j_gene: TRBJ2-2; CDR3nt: TGCGCCAGCAACTTTCAGGGGCTATCTAGCGGGGAGCTGTTTTTT; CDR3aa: CASNFQGLSSGELFF
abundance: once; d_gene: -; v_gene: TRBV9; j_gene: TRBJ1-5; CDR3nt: TGTGCCAGCAGCGAGGGGAACAGGCTCAATCAGCCCCAGCATTTT; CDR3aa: CASSEGNRLNQPQHF
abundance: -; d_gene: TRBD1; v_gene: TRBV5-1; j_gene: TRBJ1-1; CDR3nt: TGCGCCAGCAGCACCCGGACAGGGACCTTCACTGAAGCTTTCTTT; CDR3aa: CASSTRTGTFTEAFF
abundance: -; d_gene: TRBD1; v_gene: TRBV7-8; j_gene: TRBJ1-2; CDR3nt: TGTGCCAGCAGCTTAGGACGGACAGGGGGCGTTGGCTACACCTTC; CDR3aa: CASSLGRTGGVGYTF
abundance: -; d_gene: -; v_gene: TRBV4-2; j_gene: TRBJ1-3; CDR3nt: TGTGCCAGCAGCCAAGAGGTGACAGGCTACTCTGGAAACACCATATATTTT; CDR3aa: CASSQEVTGYSGNTIYF
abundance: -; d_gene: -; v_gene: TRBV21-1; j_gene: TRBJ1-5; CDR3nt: TGTGCCAGCAGCAAGGCCCCACGGGGAGTACCTCAGCCCCAGCATTTT; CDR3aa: CASSKAPRGVPQPQHF
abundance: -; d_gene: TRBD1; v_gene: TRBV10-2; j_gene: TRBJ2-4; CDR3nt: TGCGCCAGCAGGGACGGGACAGGTGGGGTCATTCAGTACTTC; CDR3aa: CASRDGTGGVIQYF
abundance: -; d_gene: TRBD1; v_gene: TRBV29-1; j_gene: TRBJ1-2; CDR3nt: TGCAGCGTTGAAGTAAAGGGCAGGGGGGCGAGTGGCTACACCTTC; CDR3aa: CSVEVKGRGASGYTF
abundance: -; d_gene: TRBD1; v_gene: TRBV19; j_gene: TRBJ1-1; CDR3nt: TGTGCCAGTAGGTCCGACAGGGGGGAGACTGAAGCTTTCTTT; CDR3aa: CASRSDRGETEAFF
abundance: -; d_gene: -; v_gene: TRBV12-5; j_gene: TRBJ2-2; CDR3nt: TGTGCTAGTGCCAAAACCGGGGAGCTGTTTTTT; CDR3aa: CASAKTGELFF
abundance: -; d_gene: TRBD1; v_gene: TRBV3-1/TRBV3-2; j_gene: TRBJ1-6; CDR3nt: TGTGCCAGCAGCCACCTGACAGGGGGGCAGAATTCACCCCTCCACTTT; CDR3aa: CASSHLTGGQNSPLHF
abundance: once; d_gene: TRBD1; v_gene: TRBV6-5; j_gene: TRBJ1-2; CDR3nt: TGTGCCAGCAGTTACTCGCGACAGGGGCGGGTAGGCTACACCTTC; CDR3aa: CASSYSRQGRVGYTF
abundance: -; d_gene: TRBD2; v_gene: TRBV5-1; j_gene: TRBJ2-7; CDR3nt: TGCGCCAGCAGGGCGGGAGAAGGCTACGAGCAGTACTTC; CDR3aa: CASRAGEGYEQYF
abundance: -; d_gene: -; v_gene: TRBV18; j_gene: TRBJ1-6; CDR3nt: TGTGCCAGCTCACCCTTGACAGGTGATAATTCACCCCTCCACTTT; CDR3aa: CASSPLTGDNSPLHF